Sequencing of this T cell receptor beta chain was carried out in a study of T cells in Graves' hyperthyroidism and ophthalmopathy. Researchers amplified the TCR beta CDR3 regions from RNA transcripts. HTBI primers were employed in a first-round RT-PCR of the TCR CDR3. TCRdb used MiXCR to reprocess the multiplex PCR reads, holding one entry per CDR3 protein. Counted here are around 520,000 distinct CDR3 sequences, less than 15% occurring once; the ten biggest clones make up approximately 15%. V lost 3 bases and J 6 bases, leaving 6 bases between the germline ends. CDR3 size: 12 residues. Germline-derived CDR1 and CDR2 are MDHEN and SYDVKM. This clonotype has at least ten counts. It was less than 13 ml of fresh peripheral blood that supplied the PBMCs.

The rearrangement joins TRBV28 to TRBJ1-5; D gene uncertain. The specimen was blood. The clonotype was recovered from a woman between 40 and 50 years old with Graves' hyperthyroidism. The CDR3 sequence is CASSFEAQPQHF. Written as DNA, the CDR3 is TGTGCCAGCAGTTTTGAAGCTCAGCCCCAGCATTTT.